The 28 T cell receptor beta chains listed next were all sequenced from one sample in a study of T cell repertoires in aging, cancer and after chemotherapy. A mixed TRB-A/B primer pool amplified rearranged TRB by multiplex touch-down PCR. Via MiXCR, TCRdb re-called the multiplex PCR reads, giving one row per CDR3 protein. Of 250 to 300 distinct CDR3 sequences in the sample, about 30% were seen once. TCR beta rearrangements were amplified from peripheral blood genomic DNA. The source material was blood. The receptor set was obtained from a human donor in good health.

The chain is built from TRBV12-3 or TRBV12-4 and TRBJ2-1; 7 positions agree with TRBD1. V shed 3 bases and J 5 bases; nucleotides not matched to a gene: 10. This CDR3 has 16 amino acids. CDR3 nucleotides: TGTGCCAGCAGTTTCGGGACAGCTGAGGTGAACAATGAGCAGTTCTTC. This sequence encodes CASSFGTAEVNNEQFF.

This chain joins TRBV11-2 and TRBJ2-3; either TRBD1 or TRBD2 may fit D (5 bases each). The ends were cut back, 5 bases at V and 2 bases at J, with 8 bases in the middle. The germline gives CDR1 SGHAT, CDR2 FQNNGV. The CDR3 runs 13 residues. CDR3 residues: CASSRDLTDTQYF. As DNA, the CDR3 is TGTGCCAGCAGCCGGGACCTCACAGATACGCAGTATTTT.

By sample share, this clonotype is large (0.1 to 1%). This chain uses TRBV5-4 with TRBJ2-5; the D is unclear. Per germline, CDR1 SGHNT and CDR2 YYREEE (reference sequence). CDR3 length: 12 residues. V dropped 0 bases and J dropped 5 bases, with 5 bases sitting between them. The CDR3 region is CASSLVGETQYF. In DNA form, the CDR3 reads TGTGCCAGCAGCTTGGTCGGGGAGACCCAGTACTTC.

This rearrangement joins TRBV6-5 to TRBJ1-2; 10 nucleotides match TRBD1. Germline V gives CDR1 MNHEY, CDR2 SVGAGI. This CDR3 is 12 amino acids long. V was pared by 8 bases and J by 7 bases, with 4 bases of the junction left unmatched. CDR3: CASGRTGGGYTF. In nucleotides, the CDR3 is TGTGCCAGCGGACGGACAGGGGGTGGCTACACCTTC.

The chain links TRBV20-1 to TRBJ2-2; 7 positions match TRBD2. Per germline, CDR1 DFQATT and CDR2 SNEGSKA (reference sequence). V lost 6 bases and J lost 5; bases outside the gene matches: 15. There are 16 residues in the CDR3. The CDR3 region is CSATPPLAGVTGELFF. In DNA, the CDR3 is TGCAGTGCGACCCCTCCACTTGCGGGAGTTACCGGGGAGCTGTTTTTT.

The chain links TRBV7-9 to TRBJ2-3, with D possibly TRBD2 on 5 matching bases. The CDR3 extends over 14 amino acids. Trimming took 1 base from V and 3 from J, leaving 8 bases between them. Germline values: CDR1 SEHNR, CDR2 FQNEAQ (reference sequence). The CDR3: CASSLVRGTDTQYF. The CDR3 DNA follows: TGTGCCAGCAGCTTAGTTCGGGGAACAGATACGCAGTATTTT.

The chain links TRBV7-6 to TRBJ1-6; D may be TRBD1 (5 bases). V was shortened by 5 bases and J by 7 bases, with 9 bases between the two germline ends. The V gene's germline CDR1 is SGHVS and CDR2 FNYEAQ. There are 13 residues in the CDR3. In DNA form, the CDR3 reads TGTGCCAGCAGCCCGACAGCCAATTCACCCCTCCACTTT. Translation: CASSPTANSPLHF.

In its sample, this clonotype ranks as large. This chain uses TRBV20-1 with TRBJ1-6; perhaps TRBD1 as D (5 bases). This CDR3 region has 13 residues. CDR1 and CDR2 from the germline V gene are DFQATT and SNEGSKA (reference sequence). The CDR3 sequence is CSAVGDPNSPLHF. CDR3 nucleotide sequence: TGCAGCGCGGTGGGGGACCCTAATTCACCCCTCCACTTT.

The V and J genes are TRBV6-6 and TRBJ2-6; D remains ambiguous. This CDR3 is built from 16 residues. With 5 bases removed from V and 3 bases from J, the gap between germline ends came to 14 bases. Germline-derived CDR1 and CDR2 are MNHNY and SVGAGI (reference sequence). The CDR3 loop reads CASSPASSNGANVLTF. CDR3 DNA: TGTGCCAGCAGTCCAGCCAGCAGCAATGGGGCCAACGTCCTGACTTTC.

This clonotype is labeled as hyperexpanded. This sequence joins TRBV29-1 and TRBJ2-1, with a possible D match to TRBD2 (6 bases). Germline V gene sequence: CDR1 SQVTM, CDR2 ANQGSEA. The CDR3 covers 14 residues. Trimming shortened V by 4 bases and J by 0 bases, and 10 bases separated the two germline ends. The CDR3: CSVGGVSSYNEQFF. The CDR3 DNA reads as TGCAGCGTTGGGGGGGTAAGCTCCTACAATGAGCAGTTCTTC.

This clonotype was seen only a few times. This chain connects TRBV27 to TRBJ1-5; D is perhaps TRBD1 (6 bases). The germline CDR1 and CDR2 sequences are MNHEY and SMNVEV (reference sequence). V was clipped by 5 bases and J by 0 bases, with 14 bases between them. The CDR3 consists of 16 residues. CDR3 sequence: CASSPTGSHSNQPQHF. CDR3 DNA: TGTGCCAGCAGTCCCACAGGGTCCCATAGCAATCAGCCCCAGCATTTT.

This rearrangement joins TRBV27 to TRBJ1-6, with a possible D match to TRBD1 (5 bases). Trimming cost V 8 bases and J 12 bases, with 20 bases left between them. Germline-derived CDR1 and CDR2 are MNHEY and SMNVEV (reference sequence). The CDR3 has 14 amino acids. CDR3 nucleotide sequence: TGTGCCAGCGGAACGGACACGAATCTATTACCCCTCCACTTT. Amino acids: CASGTDTNLLPLHF.

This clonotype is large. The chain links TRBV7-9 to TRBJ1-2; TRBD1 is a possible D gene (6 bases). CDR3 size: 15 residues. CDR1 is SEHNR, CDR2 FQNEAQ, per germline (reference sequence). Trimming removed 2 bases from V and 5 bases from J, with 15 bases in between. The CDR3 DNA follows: TGTGCCAGCAGCTTATTCGGACAGATCATGTATGGCTACACCTTC. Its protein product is CASSLFGQIMYGYTF.

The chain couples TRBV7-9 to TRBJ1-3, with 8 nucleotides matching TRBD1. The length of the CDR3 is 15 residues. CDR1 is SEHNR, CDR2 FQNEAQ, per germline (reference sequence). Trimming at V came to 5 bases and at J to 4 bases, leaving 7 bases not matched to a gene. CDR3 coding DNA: TGTGCCAGCAGCGGACGGACAGGGTTCGGAAACACCATATATTTT. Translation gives CASSGRTGFGNTIYF.

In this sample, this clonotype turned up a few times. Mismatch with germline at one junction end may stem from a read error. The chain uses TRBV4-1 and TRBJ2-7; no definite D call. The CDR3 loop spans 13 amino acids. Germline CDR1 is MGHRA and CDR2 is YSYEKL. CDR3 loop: CASSPLDPNEQYF. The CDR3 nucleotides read TGTGCCAGCAGCCCCCTAGACCCGAACGAGCAGTACTTC.

The CDR3 bases are TGTGCCAGCAGTTGGGGGACAGGGGTCTATGGCTACACCTTC. This gives the protein CASSWGTGVYGYTF. This rearrangement joins TRBV6-6 to TRBJ1-2, with TRBD1 matching 10 bases. Trimming removed 4 bases from V and 4 bases from J; junction bases left unmatched: 3. The CDR3 covers 14 residues. CDR1 and CDR2 from the germline V gene are MNHNY and SVGAGI (reference sequence).

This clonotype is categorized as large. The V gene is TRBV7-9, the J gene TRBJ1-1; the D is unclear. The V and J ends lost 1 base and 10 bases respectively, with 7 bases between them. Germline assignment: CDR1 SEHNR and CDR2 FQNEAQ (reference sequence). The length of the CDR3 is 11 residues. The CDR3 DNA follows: TGTGCCAGCAGCTTAGGCCCCTCAGCTTTCTTT. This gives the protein CASSLGPSAFF.

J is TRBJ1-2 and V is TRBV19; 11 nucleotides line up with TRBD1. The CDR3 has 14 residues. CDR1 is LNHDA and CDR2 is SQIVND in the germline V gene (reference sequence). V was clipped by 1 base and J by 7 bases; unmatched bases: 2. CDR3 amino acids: CASSIVGTGGGYTF. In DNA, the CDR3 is TGTGCCAGTAGTATAGTCGGGACAGGGGGTGGCTACACCTTC.

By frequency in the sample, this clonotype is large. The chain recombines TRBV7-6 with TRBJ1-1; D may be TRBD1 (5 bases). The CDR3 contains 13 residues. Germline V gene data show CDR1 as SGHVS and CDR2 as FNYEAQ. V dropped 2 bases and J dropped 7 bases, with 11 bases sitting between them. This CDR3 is CASSLYRQSEAFF. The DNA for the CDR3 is TGTGCCAGCAGCTTATACCGACAGAGTGAAGCTTTCTTT.

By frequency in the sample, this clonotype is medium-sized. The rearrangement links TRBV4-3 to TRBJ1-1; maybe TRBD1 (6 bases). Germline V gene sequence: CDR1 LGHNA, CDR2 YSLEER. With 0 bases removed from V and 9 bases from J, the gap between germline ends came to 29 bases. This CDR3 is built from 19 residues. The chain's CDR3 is CASSQERGLHRGGRQQAFF. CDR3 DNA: TGCGCCAGCAGCCAAGAAAGGGGACTCCACCGCGGGGGGCGACAACAAGCTTTCTTT.

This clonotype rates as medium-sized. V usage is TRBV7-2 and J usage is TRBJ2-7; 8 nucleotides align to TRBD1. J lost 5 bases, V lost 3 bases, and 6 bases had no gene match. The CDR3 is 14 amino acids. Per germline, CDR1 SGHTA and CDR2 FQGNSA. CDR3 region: CASSFQGAVNEQYF. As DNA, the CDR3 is TGTGCCAGCAGCTTCCAGGGGGCGGTCAACGAGCAGTACTTC.

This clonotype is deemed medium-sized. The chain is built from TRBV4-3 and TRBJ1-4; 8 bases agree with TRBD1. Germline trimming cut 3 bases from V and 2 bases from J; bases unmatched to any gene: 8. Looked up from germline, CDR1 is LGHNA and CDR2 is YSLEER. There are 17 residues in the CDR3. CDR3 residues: CASSHPTGDSTNEKLFF. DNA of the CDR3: TGCGCCAGCAGCCACCCGACAGGGGATTCTACTAATGAAAAACTGTTTTTT.

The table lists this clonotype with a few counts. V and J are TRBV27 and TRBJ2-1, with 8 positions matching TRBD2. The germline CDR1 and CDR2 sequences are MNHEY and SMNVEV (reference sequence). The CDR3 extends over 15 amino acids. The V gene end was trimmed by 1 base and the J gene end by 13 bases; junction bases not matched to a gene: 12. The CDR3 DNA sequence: TGTGCCAGCAGTTTATGGGGGCTAGCGGGCGTTACTCAGTTCTTC. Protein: CASSLWGLAGVTQFF.

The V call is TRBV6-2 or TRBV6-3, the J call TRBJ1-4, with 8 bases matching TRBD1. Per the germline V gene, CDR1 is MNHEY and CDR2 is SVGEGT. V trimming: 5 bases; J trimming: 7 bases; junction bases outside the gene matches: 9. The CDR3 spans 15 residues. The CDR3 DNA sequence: TGTGCCAGCAGTCCGGACAGGGTTCGAAGTGAAAAACTGTTTTTT. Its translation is CASSPDRVRSEKLFF.

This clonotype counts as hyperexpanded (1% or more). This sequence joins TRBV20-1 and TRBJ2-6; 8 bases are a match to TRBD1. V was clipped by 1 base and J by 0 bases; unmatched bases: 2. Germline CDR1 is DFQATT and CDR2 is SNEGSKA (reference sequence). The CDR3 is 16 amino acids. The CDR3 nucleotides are TGCAGTGCTAGAGCAGACAGGGGCTCTGGGGCCAACGTCCTGACTTTC. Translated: CSARADRGSGANVLTF.

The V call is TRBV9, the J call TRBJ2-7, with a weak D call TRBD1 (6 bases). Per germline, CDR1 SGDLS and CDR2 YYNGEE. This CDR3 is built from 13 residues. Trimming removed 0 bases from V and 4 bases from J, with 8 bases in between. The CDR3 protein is CASSVEQGYEQYF. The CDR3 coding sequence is TGTGCCAGCAGCGTAGAACAGGGTTACGAGCAGTACTTC.

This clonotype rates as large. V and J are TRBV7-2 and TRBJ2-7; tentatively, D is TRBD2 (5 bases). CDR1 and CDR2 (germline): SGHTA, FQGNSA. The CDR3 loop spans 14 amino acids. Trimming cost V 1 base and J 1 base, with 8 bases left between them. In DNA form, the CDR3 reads TGTGCCAGCAGCTTAGTTCCGGGGTCCTACGAGCAGTACTTC. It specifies CASSLVPGSYEQYF.

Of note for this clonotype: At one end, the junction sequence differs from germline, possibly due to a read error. CDR3 protein: CAWRLGDQDTQYF. The CDR3 DNA follows: TGTGCCTGGAGACTGGGGGACCAAGACACCCAGTACTTT. The V and J genes are TRBV30 and TRBJ2-5; the D call may be TRBD1 or TRBD2 (5 bases each). CDR1 and CDR2 from the germline V gene are GTSNPN and SVGIG (reference sequence). This CDR3 has 13 amino acids.